This TCR beta chain is drawn from a study of T cell responses to AZD1222 COVID-19 vaccine. Study results and limitations: In all cases, repertoires were sampled only after the peak T cell response. CD4 TCRs linked to vaccination spanned spike, dominating at 160-218 and 743-854.

This CDR3 has 17 amino acids. Germline V gene lookup returns CDR1 LNHDA and CDR2 SQIVND (reference sequence). Trimming removed 4 bases from V and 4 bases from J, with 22 bases in between. With respect to this clone: The antigen remains unidentified.

Sequencing used immunoSEQ multiplex PCR; TCRdb keeps in-frame clones, though not all of them. The top ten clones hold about 4.2% of a sample with some 200,000 clones, 85% to 95% of them seen once. The sequencing used peripheral blood, collected on day 0 of AZD1222 vaccination. This sequence was found in an adult in good health. This rearrangement joins TRBV19 to TRBJ1-2; D is possibly TRBD1 (6 bases). The CDR3 protein is CASSTGGELDGAYGYTF. The CDR3, as DNA: TGTGCCAGTAGTACTGGGGGCGAGCTCGACGGCGCCTATGGCTACACCTTC.